This entry concerns a single T cell receptor beta chain. The antigen is undetermined. The data derive from a study of long-term antiretroviral therapy in people with HIV. Study conclusions and caveats: Repertoire composition at all time points was dominated by clones that had expanded before ART. It was observed that HIV repertoires exhibited narrower CDR3 length ranges than controls. Increased diversity was seen after ART, yet it remained lower than in transplant donor controls.

The trim removed 5 bases at V and 5 bases at J, leaving 4 bases unmatched. The germline CDR1 and CDR2 sequences are SGHNT and YENEEA. The CDR3 sequence is 14 residues long. Version v3.0 of the immunoSEQ assay was performed at survey level. The data were produced by immunoSEQ multiplex PCR, yet TCRdb's version contains in-frame clones alone and is incomplete. The table includes over 7,000 clones, more than 65% detected once. The receptor was derived from a man between 35 and 55 years old with HIV. Sequencing used unsorted PBMCs, obtained 0.1 years after starting antiretroviral therapy. V and J are TRBV11-3 and TRBJ2-1, with 9 positions matching TRBD2. The CDR3 is CASSQRGANNEQFF. The CDR3 bases are TGTGCCAGCAGCCAGCGGGGGGCCAACAATGAGCAGTTCTTC.